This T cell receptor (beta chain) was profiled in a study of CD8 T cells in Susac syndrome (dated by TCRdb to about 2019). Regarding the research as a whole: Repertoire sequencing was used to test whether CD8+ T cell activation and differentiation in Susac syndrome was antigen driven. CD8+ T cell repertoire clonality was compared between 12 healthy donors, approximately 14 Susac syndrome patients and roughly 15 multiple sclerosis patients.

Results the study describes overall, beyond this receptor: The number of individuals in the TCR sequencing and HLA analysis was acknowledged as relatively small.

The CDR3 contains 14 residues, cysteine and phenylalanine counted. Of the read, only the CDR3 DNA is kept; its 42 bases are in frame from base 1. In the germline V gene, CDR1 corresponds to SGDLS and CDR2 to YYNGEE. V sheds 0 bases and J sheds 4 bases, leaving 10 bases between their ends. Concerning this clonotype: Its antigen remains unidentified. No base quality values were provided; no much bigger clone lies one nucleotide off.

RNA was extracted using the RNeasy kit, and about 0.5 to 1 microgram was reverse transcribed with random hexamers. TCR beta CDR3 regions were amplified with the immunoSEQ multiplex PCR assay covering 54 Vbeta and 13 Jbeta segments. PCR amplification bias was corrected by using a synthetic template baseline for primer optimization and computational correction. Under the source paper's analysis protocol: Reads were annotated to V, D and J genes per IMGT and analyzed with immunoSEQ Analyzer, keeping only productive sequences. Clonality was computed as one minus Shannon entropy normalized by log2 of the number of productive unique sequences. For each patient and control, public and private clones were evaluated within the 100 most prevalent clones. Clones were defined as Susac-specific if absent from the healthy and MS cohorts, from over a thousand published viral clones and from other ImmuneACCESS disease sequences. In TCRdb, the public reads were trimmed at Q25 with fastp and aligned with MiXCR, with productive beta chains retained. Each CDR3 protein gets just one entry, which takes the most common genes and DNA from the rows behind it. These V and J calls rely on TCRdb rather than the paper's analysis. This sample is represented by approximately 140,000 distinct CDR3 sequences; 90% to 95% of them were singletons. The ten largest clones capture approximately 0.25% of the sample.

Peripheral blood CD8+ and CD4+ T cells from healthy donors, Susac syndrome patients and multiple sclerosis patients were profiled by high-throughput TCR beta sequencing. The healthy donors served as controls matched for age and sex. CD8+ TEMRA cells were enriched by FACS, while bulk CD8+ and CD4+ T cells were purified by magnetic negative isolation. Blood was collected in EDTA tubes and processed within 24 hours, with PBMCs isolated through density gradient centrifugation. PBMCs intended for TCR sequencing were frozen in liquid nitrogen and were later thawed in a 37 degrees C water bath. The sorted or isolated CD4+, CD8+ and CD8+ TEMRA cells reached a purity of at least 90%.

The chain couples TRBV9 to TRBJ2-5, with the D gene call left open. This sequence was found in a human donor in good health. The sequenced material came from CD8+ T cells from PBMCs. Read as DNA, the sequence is TGTGCCAGCAGCGTAGATGGGGTTGGAGAGACCCAGTACTTC. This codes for CASSVDGVGETQYF.